This TCR beta chain appears in the sequencing data of a study of blood T cell repertoires in COVID-19. Turning to the study itself: Collection of acute and convalescent COVID-19 samples took place in the United States, Italy and Spain.

Those enrolled in Seattle joined during active infection and were followed longitudinally afterward. Sequenced by immunoSEQ multiplex PCR; TCRdb stores in-frame clones only, minus some. Of almost 250,000 clones in the sample, roughly 83% were seen once. The trim removed 0 bases at V and 0 bases at J, leaving 6 bases unmatched. Germline CDR1 reads SGDLS; CDR2 reads YYNGEE. The length of the CDR3 is 16 residues. The chain has TRBV9 and TRBJ2-7; 7 positions match TRBD2. The origin of this receptor is a woman of 80 years or more with COVID-19, enrolled during active disease. The specimen sequenced was peripheral blood. DNA of the CDR3: TGTGCCAGCAGCGTAGCCGGGGGGTTTAGCTCCTACGAGCAGTACTTC. This sequence encodes CASSVAGGFSSYEQYF.